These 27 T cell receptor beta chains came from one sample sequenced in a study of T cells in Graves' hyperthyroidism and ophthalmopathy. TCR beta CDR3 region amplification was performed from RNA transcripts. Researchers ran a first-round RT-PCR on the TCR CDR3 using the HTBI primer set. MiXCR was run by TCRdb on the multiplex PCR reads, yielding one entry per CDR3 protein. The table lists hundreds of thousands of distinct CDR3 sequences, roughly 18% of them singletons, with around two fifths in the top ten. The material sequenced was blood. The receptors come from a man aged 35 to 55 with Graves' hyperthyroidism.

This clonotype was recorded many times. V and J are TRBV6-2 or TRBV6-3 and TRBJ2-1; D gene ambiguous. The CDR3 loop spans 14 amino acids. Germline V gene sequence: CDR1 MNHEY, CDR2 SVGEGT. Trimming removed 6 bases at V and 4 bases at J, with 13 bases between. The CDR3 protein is CASSPPSQYNEQFF. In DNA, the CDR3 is TGTGCCAGCAGCCCCCCTTCCCAATACAATGAGCAGTTCTTC.

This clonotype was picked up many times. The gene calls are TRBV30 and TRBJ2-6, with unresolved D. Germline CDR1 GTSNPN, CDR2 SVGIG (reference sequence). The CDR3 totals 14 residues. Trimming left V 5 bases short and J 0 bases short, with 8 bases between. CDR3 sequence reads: CAWGHSSGANVLTF. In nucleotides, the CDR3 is TGTGCCTGGGGGCATAGCTCTGGGGCCAACGTCCTGACTTTC.

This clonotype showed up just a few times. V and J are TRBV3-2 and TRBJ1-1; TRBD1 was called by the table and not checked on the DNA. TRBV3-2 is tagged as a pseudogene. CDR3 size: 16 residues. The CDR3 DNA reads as TGTGCCAGCAGCCAAAAGGGTAATAGGGGCTTGGGTGAAGCTTTCTTT. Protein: CASSQKGNRGLGEAFF.

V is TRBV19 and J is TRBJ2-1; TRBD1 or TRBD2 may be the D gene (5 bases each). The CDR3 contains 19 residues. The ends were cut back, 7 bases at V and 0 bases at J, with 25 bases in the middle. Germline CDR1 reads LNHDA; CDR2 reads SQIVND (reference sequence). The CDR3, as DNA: TGTGCCAGTACCGATACAGGAGGTCGAACCCCTAGCTCCTACAATGAGCAGTTCTTC. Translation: CASTDTGGRTPSSYNEQFF.

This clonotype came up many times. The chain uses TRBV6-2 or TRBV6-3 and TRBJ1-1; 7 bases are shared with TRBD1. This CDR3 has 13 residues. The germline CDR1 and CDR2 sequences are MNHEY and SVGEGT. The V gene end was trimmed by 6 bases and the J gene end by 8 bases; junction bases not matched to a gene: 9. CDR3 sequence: CASRRTGRDEAFF. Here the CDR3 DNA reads TGTGCCAGCAGGCGGACAGGCCGGGACGAAGCTTTCTTT.

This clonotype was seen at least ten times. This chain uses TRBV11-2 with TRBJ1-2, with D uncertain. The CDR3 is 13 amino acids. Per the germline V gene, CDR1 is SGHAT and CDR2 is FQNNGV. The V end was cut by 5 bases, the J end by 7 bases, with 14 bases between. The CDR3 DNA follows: TGTGCCAGCAGCGATAGACGAGTTTCTGGCTACACCTTC. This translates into CASSDRRVSGYTF. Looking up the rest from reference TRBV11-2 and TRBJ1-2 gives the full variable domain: EAGVAQSPRYKIIEKRQSVAFWCNPISGHATLYWYQQILGQGPKLLIQFQNNGVVDDSQLPKDRFSAERLKGVDSTLKIQPAKLEDSAVYLCASSDRRVSGYTFGSGTRLTVV.

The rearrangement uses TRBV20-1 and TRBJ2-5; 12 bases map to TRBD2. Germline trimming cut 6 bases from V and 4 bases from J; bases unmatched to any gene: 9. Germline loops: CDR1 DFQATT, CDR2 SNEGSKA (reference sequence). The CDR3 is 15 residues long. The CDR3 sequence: CSAPSGGAQIETQYF. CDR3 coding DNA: TGCAGTGCCCCTAGCGGGGGGGCCCAGATAGAGACCCAGTACTTC.

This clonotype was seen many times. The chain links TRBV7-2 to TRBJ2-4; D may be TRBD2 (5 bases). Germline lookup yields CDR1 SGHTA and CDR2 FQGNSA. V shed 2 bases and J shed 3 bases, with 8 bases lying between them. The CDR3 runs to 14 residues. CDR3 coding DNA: TGTGCCAGCAGCTTAAGAGGGAGCAAAAACATTCAGTACTTC. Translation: CASSLRGSKNIQYF.

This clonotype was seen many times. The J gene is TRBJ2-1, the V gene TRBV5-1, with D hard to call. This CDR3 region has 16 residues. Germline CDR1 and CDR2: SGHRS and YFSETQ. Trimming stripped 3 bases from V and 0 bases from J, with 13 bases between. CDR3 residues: CASSSYLSSSYNEQFF. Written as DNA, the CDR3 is TGCGCCAGCAGCTCATACTTGTCGAGCTCCTACAATGAGCAGTTCTTC.

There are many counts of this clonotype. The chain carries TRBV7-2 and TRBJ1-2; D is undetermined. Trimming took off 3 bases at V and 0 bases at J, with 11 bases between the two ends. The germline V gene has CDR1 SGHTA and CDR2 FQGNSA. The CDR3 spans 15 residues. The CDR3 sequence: CASSFQLSPNYGYTF. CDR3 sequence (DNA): TGTGCCAGCAGCTTCCAGTTGTCGCCTAACTATGGCTACACCTTC.

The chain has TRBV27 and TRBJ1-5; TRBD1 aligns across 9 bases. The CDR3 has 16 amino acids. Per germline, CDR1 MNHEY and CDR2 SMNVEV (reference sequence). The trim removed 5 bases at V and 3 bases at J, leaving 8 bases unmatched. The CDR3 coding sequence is TGTGCCAGCAGTGTCGCCGGGACAGGGTTCAATCAGCCCCAGCATTTT. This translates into CASSVAGTGFNQPQHF.

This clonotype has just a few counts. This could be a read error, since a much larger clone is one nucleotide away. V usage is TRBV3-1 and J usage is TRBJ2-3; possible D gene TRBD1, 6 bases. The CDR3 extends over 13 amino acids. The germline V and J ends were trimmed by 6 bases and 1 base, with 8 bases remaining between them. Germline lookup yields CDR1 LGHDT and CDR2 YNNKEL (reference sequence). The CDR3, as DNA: TGTGCCAGCAGAAGACAGGGCACAGATACGCAGTATTTT. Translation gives CASRRQGTDTQYF.

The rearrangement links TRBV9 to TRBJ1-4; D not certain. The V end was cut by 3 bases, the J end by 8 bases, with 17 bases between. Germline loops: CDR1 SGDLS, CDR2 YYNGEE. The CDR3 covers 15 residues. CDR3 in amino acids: CASSDYDGPGEKLFF. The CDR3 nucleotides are TGTGCCAGCAGCGACTATGACGGGCCTGGAGAAAAACTGTTTTTT.

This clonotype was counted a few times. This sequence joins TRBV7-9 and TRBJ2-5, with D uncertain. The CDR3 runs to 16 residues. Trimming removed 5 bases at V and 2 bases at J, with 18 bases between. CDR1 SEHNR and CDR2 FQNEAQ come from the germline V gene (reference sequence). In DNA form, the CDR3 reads TGTGCCAGCAGCCCCAAACCCCTTTGGGGTCAAGAGACCCAGTACTTC. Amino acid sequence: CASSPKPLWGQETQYF.

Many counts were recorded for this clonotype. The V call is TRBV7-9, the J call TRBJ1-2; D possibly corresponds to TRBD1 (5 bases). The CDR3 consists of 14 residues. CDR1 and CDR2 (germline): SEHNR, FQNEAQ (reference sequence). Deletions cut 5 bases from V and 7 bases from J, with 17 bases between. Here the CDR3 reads CASSTRSGFGGYTF. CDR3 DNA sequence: TGTGCCAGCAGCACTCGGTCAGGGTTTGGTGGCTACACCTTC.

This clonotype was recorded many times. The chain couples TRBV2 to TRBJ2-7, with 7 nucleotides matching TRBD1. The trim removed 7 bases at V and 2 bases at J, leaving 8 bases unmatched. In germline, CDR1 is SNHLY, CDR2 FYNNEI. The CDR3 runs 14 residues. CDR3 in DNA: TGTGCCAGCATAGAAGACGGACAGGCCTACGAGCAGTACTTC. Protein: CASIEDGQAYEQYF.

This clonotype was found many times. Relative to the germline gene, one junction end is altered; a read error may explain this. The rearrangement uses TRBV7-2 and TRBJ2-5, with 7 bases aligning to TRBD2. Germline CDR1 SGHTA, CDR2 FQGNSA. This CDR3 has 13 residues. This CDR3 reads CASSLALRGGEHF. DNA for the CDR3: TGTGCCAGCAGCTTAGCGCTAAGGGGAGGGGAGCACTTC.

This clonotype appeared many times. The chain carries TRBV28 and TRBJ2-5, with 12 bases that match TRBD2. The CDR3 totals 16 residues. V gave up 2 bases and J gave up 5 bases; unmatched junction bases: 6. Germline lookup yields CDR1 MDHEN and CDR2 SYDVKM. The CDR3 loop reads CASSLMASGGGETQYF. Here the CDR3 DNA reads TGTGCCAGCAGTTTAATGGCTAGCGGGGGGGGGGAGACCCAGTACTTC.

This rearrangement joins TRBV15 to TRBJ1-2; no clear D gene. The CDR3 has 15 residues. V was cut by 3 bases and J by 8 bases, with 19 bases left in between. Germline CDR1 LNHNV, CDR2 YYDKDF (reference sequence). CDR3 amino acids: CATSSRTVFLRGYTF. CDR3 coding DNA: TGTGCCACCAGCAGCCGGACCGTCTTTCTGAGGGGCTACACCTTC.

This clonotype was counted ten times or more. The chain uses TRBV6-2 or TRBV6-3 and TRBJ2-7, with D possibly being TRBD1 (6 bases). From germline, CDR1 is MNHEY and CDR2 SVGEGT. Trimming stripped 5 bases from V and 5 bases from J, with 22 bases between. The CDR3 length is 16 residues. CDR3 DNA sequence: TGTGCCAGCAGTCGGTTCAAGTGGGGGCCCCTCCACGAGCAGTACTTC. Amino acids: CASSRFKWGPLHEQYF.

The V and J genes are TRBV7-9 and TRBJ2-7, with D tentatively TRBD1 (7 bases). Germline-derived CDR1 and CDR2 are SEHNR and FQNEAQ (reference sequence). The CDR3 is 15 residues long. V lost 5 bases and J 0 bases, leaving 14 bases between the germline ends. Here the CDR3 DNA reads TGTGCCAGCAGCCCAGGGGGGAAGATCTCCTACGAGCAGTACTTC. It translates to CASSPGGKISYEQYF.

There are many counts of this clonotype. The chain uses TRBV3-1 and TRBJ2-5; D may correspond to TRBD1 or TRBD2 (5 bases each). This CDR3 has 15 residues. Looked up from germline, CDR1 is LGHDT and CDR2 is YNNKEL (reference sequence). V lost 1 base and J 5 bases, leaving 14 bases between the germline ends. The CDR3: CASSQGNGAEETQYF. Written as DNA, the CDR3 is TGTGCCAGCAGCCAAGGGAACGGGGCTGAGGAGACCCAGTACTTC.

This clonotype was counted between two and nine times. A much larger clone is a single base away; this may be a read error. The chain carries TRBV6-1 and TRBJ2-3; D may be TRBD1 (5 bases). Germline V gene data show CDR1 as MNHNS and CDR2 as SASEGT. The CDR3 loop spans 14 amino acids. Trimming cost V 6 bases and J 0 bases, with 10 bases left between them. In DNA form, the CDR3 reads TGTGCCAGCAGCCCCAGGGCTAGCACAGATACGCAGTATTTT. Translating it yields CASSPRASTDTQYF.

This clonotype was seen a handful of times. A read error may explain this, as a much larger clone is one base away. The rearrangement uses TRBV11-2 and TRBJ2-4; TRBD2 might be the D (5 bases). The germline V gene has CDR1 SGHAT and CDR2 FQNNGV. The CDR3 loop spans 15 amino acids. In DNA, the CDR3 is TGTGCCAGCAGCTTAGACCCGCTAGCCAAAAACACTCAGTACTTC. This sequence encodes CASSLDPLAKNTQYF.

The chain's CDR3 is CASSLDRYSSYEQYF. The CDR3 nucleotides read TGTGCCAGCAGTCTAGACCGCTACTCCTCCTACGAGCAGTACTTC. The chain links TRBV28 to TRBJ2-7, with D unclear. The germline V gene encodes CDR1 MDHEN and CDR2 SYDVKM. This CDR3 is 15 amino acids long. V gave up 5 bases and J gave up 0 bases, with 14 bases separating them.

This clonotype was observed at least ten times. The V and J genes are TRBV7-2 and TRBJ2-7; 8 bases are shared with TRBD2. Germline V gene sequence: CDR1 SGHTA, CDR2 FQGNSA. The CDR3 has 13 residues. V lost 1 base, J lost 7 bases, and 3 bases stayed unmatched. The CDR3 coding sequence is TGTGCCAGCAGCTTAGAGAGCGGGAGAGAGCAGTACTTC. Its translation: CASSLESGREQYF. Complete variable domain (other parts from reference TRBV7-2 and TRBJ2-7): GAGVSQSPSNKVTEKGKDVELRCDPISGHTALYWYRQSLGQGLEFLIYFQGNSAPDKSGLPSDRFSAERTGGSVSTLTIQRTQQEDSAVYLCASSLESGREQYFGPGTRLTVT.

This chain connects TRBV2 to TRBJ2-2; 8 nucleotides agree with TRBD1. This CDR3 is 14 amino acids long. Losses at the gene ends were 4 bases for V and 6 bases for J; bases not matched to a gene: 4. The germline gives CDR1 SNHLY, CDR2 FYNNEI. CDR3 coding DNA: TGTGCCAGCAGTGGGACAGGGCGGGCCGGGGAGCTGTTTTTT. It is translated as CASSGTGRAGELFF.